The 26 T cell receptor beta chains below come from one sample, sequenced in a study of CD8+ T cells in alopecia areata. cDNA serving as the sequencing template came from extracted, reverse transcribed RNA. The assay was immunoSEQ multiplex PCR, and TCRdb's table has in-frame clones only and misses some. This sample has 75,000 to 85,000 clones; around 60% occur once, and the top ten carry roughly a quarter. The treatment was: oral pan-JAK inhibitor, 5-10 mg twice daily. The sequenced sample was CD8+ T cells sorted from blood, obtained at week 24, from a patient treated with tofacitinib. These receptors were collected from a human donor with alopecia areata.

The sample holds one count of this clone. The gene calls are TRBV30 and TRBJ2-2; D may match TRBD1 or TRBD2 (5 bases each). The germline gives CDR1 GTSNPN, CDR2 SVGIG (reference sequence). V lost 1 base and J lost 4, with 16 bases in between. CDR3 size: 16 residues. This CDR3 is CAWSDVGGDLTGELFF. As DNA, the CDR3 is TGTGCCTGGAGTGATGTTGGGGGAGACCTCACCGGGGAGCTGTTTTTT.

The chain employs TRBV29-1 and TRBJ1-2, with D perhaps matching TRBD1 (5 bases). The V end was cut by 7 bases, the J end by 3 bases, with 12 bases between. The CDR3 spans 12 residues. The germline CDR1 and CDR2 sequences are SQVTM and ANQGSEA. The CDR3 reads CSADRQYYGYTF. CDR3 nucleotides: TGCAGCGCCGACCGACAGTACTATGGCTACACCTTC. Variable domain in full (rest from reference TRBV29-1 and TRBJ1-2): SAVISQKPSRDICQRGTSLTIQCQVDSQVTMMFWYRQQPGQSLTLIATANQGSEATYESGFVIDKFPISRPNLTFSTLTVSNMSPEDSSIYLCSADRQYYGYTFGSGTRLTVV.

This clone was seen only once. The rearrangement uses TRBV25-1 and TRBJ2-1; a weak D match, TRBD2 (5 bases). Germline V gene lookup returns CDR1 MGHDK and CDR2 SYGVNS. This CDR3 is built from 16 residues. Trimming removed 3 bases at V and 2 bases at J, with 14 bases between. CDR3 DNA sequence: TGTGCCAGCAGTGACGGGAAGAGCGAGACCTACAATGAGCAGTTCTTC. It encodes CASSDGKSETYNEQFF.

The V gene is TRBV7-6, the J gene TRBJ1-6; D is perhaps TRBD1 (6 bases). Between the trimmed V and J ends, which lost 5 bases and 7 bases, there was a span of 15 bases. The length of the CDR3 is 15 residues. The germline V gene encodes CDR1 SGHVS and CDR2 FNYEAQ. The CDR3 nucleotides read TGTGCCAGCAGCCCCGACAGGCCACCCAATTCACCCCTCCACTTT. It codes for CASSPDRPPNSPLHF. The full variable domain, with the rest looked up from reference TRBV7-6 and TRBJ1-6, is GAGVSQSPRYKVTKRGQDVALRCDPISGHVSLYWYRQALGQGPEFLTYFNYEAQQDKSGLPNDRFSAERPEGSISTLTIQRTEQRDSAMYRCASSPDRPPNSPLHFGNGTRLTVT.

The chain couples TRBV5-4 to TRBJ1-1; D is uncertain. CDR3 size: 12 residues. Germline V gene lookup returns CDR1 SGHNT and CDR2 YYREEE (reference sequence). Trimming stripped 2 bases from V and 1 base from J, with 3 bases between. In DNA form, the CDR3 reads TGTGCCAGCAGCTTAACGAACACTGAAGCTTTCTTT. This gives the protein CASSLTNTEAFF.

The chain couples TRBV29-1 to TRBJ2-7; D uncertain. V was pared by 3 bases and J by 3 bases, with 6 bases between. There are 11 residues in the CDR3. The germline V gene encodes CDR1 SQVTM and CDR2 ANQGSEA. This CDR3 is CSVDVGYEQYF. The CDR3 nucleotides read TGCAGCGTTGACGTAGGCTACGAGCAGTACTTC.

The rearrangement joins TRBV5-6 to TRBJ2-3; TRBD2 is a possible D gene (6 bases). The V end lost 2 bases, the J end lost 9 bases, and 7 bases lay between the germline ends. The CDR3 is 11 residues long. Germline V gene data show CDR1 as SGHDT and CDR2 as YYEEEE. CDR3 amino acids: CASSFTSTQYF. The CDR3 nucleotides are TGTGCCAGCAGCTTCACTAGCACGCAGTATTTT.

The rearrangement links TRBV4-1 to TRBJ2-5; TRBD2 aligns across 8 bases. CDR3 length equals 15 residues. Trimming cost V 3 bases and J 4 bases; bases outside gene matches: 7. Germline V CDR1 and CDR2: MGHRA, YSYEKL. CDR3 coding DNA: TGCGCCAGCAGCCATGTACTAGCGGATCGAGAGACCCAGTACTTC. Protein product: CASSHVLADRETQYF.

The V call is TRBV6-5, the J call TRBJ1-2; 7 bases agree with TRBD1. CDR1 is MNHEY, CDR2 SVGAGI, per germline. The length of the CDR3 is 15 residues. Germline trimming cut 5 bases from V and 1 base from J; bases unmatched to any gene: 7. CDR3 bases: TGTGCCAGCAGTAGCCCGGGACAGTTTAACTATGGCTACACCTTC. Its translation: CASSSPGQFNYGYTF.

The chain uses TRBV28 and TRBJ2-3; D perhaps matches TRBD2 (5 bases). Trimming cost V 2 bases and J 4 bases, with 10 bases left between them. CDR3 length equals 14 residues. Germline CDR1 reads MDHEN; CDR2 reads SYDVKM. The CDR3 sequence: CASSLQEAADTQYF. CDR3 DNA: TGTGCCAGCAGTTTACAGGAGGCGGCAGATACGCAGTATTTT.

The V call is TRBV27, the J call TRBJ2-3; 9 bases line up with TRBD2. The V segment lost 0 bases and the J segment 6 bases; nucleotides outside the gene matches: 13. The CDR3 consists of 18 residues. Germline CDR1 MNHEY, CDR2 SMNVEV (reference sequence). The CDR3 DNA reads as TGTGCCAGCAGTTTATCCCGTTTTCTAGCGGGGAAGGTCGATACGCAGTATTTT. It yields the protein CASSLSRFLAGKVDTQYF.

The CDR3 DNA reads TGCAGCGTTGAGAGTGGGACTAGCGACACAGATACGCAGTATTTT. This translates into CSVESGTSDTDTQYF. The chain joins TRBV29-1 to TRBJ2-3; 10 bases fit TRBD2. Trimming took 3 bases from V and 2 from J; bases not matched to a gene: 5. CDR3 length equals 15 residues. Germline CDR1 and CDR2: SQVTM and ANQGSEA.

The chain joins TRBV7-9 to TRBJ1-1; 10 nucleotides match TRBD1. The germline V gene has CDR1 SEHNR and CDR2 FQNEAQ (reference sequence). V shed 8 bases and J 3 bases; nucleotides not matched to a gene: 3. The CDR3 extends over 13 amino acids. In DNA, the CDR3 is TGTGCCAGCGAGGACAGGGGGTACACTGAAGCTTTCTTT. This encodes CASEDRGYTEAFF.

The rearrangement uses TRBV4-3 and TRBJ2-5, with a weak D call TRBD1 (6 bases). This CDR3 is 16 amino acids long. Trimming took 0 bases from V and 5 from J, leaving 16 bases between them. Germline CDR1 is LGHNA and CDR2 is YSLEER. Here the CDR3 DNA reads TGCGCCAGCAGCCAAGACTTTTCAGGGGTCGGGGAGACCCAGTACTTC. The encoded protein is CASSQDFSGVGETQYF.

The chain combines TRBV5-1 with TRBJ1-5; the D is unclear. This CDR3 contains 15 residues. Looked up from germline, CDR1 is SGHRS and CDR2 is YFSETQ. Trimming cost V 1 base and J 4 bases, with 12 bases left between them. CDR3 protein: CASSLHPTGNQPQHF. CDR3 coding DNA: TGCGCCAGCAGCTTGCATCCTACGGGGAATCAGCCCCAGCATTTT.

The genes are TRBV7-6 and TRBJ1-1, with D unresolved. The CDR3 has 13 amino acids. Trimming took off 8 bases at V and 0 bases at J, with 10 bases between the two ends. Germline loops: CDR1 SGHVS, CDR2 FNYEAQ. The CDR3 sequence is CASGRALNTEAFF. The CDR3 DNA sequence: TGTGCCAGCGGACGGGCCCTGAACACTGAAGCTTTCTTT. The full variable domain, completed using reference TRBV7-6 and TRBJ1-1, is GAGVSQSPRYKVTKRGQDVALRCDPISGHVSLYWYRQALGQGPEFLTYFNYEAQQDKSGLPNDRFSAERPEGSISTLTIQRTEQRDSAMYRCASGRALNTEAFFGQGTRLTVV.

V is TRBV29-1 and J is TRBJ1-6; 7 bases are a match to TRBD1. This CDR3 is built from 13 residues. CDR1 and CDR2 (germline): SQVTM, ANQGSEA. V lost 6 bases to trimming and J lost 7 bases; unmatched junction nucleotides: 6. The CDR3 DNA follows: TGCAGCGTAAGGGACAGCGCAAATTCACCCCTCCACTTT. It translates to CSVRDSANSPLHF.

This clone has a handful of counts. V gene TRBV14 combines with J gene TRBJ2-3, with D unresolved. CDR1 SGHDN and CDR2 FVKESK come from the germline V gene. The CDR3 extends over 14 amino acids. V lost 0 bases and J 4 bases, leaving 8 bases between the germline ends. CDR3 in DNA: TGTGCCAGCAGCCAAGATACTGGGGCAGATACGCAGTATTTT. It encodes CASSQDTGADTQYF.

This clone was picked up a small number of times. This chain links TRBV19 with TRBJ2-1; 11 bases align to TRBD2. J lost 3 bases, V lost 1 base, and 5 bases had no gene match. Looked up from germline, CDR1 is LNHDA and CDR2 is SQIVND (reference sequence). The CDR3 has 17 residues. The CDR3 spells CASSIATGTSGYNEQFF. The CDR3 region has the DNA TGTGCCAGTAGTATAGCGACCGGGACTAGCGGCTACAATGAGCAGTTCTTC. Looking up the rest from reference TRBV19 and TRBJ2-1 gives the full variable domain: DGGITQSPKYLFRKEGQNVTLSCEQNLNHDAMYWYRQDPGQGLRLIYYSQIVNDFQKGDIAEGYSVSREKKESFPLTVTSAQKNPTAFYLCASSIATGTSGYNEQFFGPGTRLTVL.

CDR3: CASSPHHTSGGRGDTQYF. DNA of the CDR3: TGTGCCAGCAGCCCCCATCATACTAGCGGGGGCAGGGGAGATACGCAGTATTTT. The chain couples TRBV21-1 to TRBJ2-3; TRBD2, the table's D call, was not compared with the DNA. TRBV21-1 is a listed pseudogene. This CDR3 has 18 residues.

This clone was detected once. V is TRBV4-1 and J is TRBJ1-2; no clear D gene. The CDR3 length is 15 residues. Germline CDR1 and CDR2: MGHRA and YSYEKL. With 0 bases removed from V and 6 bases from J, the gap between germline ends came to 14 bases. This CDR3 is CASSQDSRRSDGYTF. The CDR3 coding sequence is TGCGCCAGCAGCCAAGATTCGAGGCGGTCGGATGGCTACACCTTC.

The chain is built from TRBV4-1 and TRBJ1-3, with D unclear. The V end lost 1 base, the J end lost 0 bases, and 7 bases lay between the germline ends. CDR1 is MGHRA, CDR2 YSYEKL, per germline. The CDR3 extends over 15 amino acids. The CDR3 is CASSQVIGSGNTIYF. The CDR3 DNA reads TGCGCCAGCAGCCAAGTTATCGGCTCTGGAAACACCATATATTTT.

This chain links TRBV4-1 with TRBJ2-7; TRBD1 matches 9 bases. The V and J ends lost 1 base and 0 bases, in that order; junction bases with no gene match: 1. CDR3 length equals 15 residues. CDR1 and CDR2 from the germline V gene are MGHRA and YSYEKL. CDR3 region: CASSQGTGASYEQYF. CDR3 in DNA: TGCGCCAGCAGCCAAGGGACAGGGGCCTCCTACGAGCAGTACTTC.

The DNA for the CDR3 is TGCGCCAGCAGCCAAGGACAGTATTCTAACTATGGCTACACCTTC. This codes for CASSQGQYSNYGYTF. The V gene is TRBV4-1, the J gene TRBJ1-2; TRBD1 might be the D (5 bases). V lost 1 base to trimming and J lost 0 bases, with 9 bases between them. This CDR3 has 15 amino acids. In germline, CDR1 is MGHRA, CDR2 YSYEKL.

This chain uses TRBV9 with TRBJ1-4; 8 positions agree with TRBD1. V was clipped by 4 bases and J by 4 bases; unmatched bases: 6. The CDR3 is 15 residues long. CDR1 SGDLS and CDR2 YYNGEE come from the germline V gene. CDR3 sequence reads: CASSPDRGHNEKLFF. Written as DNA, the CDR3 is TGTGCCAGCAGCCCCGACAGGGGTCATAATGAAAAACTGTTTTTT.

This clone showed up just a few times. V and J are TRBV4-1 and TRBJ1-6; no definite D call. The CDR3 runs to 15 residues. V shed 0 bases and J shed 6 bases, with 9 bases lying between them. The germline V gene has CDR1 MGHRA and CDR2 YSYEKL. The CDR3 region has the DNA TGCGCCAGCAGCCAAGAAGAAAGTCCTAATTCACCCCTCCACTTT. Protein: CASSQEESPNSPLHF.